The rows below give T cell receptor beta chains drawn from one sample of a study of blood T cell repertoires in COVID-19. Produced via immunoSEQ multiplex PCR; TCRdb's table is partial and in-frame only. The sample yields roughly 74,000 clones, roughly 90% seen once. The sample comprised peripheral blood. These receptor sequences come from an older man with active or convalescent COVID-19. CDR3s include the opening cysteine and the closing phenylalanine or tryptophan. D genes are given only for firm matches. The size field is filled for only some rows; it gives once, few, many or a size class.

TRBJ2-1,TRBD2,-,TRBV7-2,CASSLTAGAHEQFF,TGTGCCAGCAGCTTAACAGCGGGGGCTCATGAGCAGTTCTTC
TRBJ1-5,-,few,TRBV19,CASSPRGTGNQPQHF,TGTGCCAGTAGTCCCCGGGGTACTGGCAATCAGCCCCAGCATTTT
TRBJ2-1,TRBD2,few,TRBV15,CATSRDGASGLSYNEQFF,TGTGCCACCAGCAGAGATGGGGCTAGCGGGCTTTCCTACAATGAGCAGTTCTTC
TRBJ2-5,-,once,TRBV2,CASSVGGFGETQYF,TGTGCCAGCAGTGTAGGAGGGTTTGGGGAGACCCAGTACTTC
TRBJ2-1,TRBD1,-,TRBV5-1,CASSLGTASSYNEQFF,TGCGCCAGCAGCTTAGGGACAGCTAGCTCCTACAATGAGCAGTTCTTC
TRBJ2-1,TRBD2,-,TRBV3-1/TRBV3-2,CASSQDDLAGAETWQFF,TGTGCCAGCAGCCAAGATGACCTAGCGGGGGCAGAAACCTGGCAGTTCTTC
TRBJ2-7,-,-,TRBV6-5,CASTEAYEQYF,TGTGCCAGCACCGAGGCCTACGAGCAGTACTTC
TRBJ2-3,-,-,TRBV7-9,CASSLRGLTDTQYF,TGTGCCAGCAGCTTAAGGGGCCTCACAGATACGCAGTATTTT
TRBJ1-2,-,-,TRBV5-1,CASSFNREGSYTF,TGCGCCAGCAGCTTCAACAGGGAAGGGAGCTACACCTTC
TRBJ2-4,-,-,TRBV7-3,CASSLGLGRVRWYF,TGTGCCAGCAGCTTAGGTTTAGGCAGGGTACGCTGGTACTTC
TRBJ2-7,-,-,TRBV10-1,CASSALLGGGEQYF,TGCGCCAGCAGTGCCCTCCTCGGGGGAGGCGAGCAGTACTTC
TRBJ2-1,-,-,TRBV29-1,CSVVGGSLSPNEQFF,TGCAGCGTTGTAGGGGGATCATTGAGCCCCAATGAGCAGTTCTTC
TRBJ2-7,TRBD1,-,TRBV29-1,CSARDRTYEQYF,TGCAGCGCCCGGGACAGGACCTACGAGCAGTACTTC
TRBJ2-5,-,-,TRBV5-4,CACKHGGKQETQYF,TGTGCCTGCAAACACGGAGGGAAGCAAGAGACCCAGTACTTC
TRBJ2-7,-,-,TRBV4-1,CASSQDPGTGTYEQYF,TGCGCCAGCAGCCAAGATCCGGGGACTGGCACCTACGAGCAGTACTTC
TRBJ1-1,TRBD1,-,TRBV6-1,CASSAEGGDLNTEAFF,TGTGCCAGCAGTGCTGAAGGGGGCGACCTTAACACTGAAGCTTTCTTT
TRBJ2-2,TRBD2,once,TRBV7-2,CASSSRGSGELFF,TGTGCCAGCAGCTCGCGGGGGAGCGGGGAGCTGTTTTTT